This record looks at one T cell receptor (beta chain) sequence and its context. The antigen this receptor binds is unknown. A read error may account for a junction end that differs from germline. The sample is drawn from a study of identical twins' blood T cells (dated by TCRdb to the early 2010s). Looking at the study overall: Around 52 million Illumina reads were obtained across some twelve libraries, of which six were alpha-chain libraries and six were beta-chain libraries. Using next-generation sequencing, the study compared the TCR alpha and beta chain repertoires of three pairs of monozygous twins to assess how genetics influences repertoire formation. The full study reports these points: The study stated that the proposed role of the TCRalpha J segment in MHC recognition during thymic selection needs to be validated by independent studies. Twin pairs were reported to be markedly more alike in V gene usage than unrelated donors were, even when looking at non-selected out-of-frame TCRbeta clonotypes. The number of shared CDR3 clonotypes between two donors was mainly determined by the product of their cloneset sizes, and twins did not clearly deviate from this trend. Because the twins were reared together, environmental influences could not be ruled out as the explanation for twin similarity. Looking at the most abundant TCRbeta clonotypes, every donor had more CDR3 sequences in common with her twin than with unrelated donors.

Preparation of the library involved 5' RACE. TCRdb names Illumina Genome Analyzer IIx as the instrument used. The RNA-based TCR cDNA libraries were made using a previously described protocol that was modified in several ways. To prevent cross-contamination, sample-specific barcodes were added to both ends of each TCR cDNA library during cDNA synthesis and amplification. The original methods were these. Each individual had between about 85,000 and nearly 500,000 identified clonotypes, and each library contained roughly 2.2 to 4 million CDR3-containing reads. Reads with improper barcode index combinations were discarded, after which clonesets were built for each library with the MiTCR software. While assembling CDR3 clonotypes, MiTCR corrected PCR and sequencing errors and either filtered or rescued low-quality reads. Artificial out-of-frame clonotypes were mapped to in-frame sequences, with one indel allowed in the CDR3, and then removed. Similarity in V and J gene usage between donors was calculated as the Jensen-Shannon divergence divided by the mean entropy. The public reads were reanalyzed by TCRdb: fastp trimming at Q25, MiXCR alignment, in-frame beta chains only. Each CDR3 protein gets just one entry, which takes the most common genes and DNA from the rows behind it. V and J calls and clone size were set by TCRdb, not the authors. The sample includes fewer than 450,000 distinct CDR3 sequences, with around 30% observed a single time. About 6% of the sample rests with the top ten.

Donors were six healthy women forming three monozygous twin pairs. All three twin pairs had been raised together and were thought likely to have encountered the same vaccines and infectious agents. TCR cDNA libraries were prepared from RNA that had been isolated from peripheral blood mononuclear cells. CDR1 and CDR2 are drawn from the germline V gene (reference sequence): SEHNR, FQNEAQ. From the cysteine through the phenylalanine, the CDR3 covers 12 amino acids. Kept here is only the CDR3 DNA, which spans 36 bases and is read in frame from base 1. The chain is made from TRBV7-9 and TRBJ1-2; possibly the D gene is TRBD1, per 5 matching bases. The source is a woman aged 18-50 years in good health. Material for sequencing was PBMCs. The CDR3 sequence is CVSSPNGGGYTF. The DNA sequence reads TGTGTCAGCAGCCCAAACGGGGGAGGCTACACCTTC.